This TCR beta chain was captured in a study of OX40 agonist ivuxolimab in advanced cancers. Background on the whole study: Ivuxolimab was an agonistic, fully human IgG2 monoclonal antibody directed against OX40 (CD134), a costimulatory receptor. The paper covers the monotherapy dose-escalation part of the phase I ivuxolimab trial, which included N ≈ 50 patients. In the dose-escalation cohort, 82.7% of patients were male, and the mean age was approximately 60 years, with a range of roughly 20 to 79. Intravenous ivuxolimab was administered to patients every 2 weeks at six dose levels: 0.01, 0.1, 0.3, 1.5, 3 and 10 mg/kg. Of the approximately 54 patients in dose escalation, 19 had hepatocellular carcinoma, some 15 had melanoma, 9 had renal cell carcinoma and 9 had head and neck cancer. Peripheral TCRbeta sequencing aimed to test whether ivuxolimab altered TCR sequence diversity and caused clonal T-cell expansion. Partial responses occurred in three dose-escalation patients: two with cutaneous melanoma and one with hepatocellular carcinoma. Prior anti-PD-1, anti-PD-L1 or anti-CTLA-4 therapy was permitted, and checkpoint inhibitors had been received by around 40% of dose-escalation patients. Broader findings and caveats from the paper: Low levels of normalized T-cell clonal expansion were also seen in some nonresponding patients. Antigen specificity was not determined for the clonally expanded peripheral T cells. Clonal expansion of both CD4+ and CD8+ blood T cells was observed from baseline to week 6 at doses 0.1 to 3.0 mg/kg. After ivuxolimab, CD8+ T cells had more expanded clones than CD4+ T cells on average. Partial responders in the 0.1-3.0 mg/kg groups had among the lowest normalized peripheral clonal expansion, especially among CD8+ T cells.

Patients with a history of autoimmune disease or receiving systemic immunosuppression were excluded from the trial. Peripheral blood for TCR sequencing was collected from all dose cohorts at baseline, on cycle 4 day 1, and on cycle 7 day 1. The samples were taken from a phase I, first-in-human, multicenter, open-label dose-escalation trial of ivuxolimab. Adults with locally advanced or metastatic melanoma, renal cell, hepatocellular, or head and neck squamous cell carcinoma were enrolled in the trial. Before TCR sequencing, CD4+ T cells and CD8+ T cells from peripheral blood were sorted into separate populations. The CDR3 runs 14 amino acids, cysteine and phenylalanine included. Left in the record is the CDR3 DNA by itself, 42 bases read in frame from the first base. V sheds 4 bases and J sheds 6 bases, leaving 12 bases between their ends. CDR1 and CDR2, per the germline V gene, are LGHNA and YSLEER.

About this clone: Its specific antigen is unknown. The record has no base qualities; no much larger clone is one base away.

For sequencing of the TCRbeta CDR3 region, genomic DNA was extracted from the sorted cells. The immunoSEQ Assay was used to sequence the TCRbeta CDR3 regions. Held by TCRdb, this immuneACCESS table contains in-frame sequences only and omits some clones. Under half of the omission traces to an unresolved V gene where checked; the cause of the rest is unknown. In all, the sample holds some 98,000 clones, and approximately 83% of those were seen once. The ten top clones hold roughly 1.5% of the sample. The starting material was CD4+ or CD8+ T cells sorted from blood, obtained in a trial of the OX40 agonist ivuxolimab. The TCR sequence derives from an adult with an advanced solid tumor such as melanoma, head and neck, liver or kidney cancer. The sequence joins TRBV4-3 to TRBJ2-2, and possibly TRBD1, on 5 matching bases. The CDR3 region has the sequence CASSLETRAGELFF. Read as DNA, the sequence is TGCGCCAGCAGCCTCGAGACCAGGGCCGGGGAGCTGTTTTTT.